This T cell receptor (beta chain) stems from a study of blood T cell repertoires in COVID-19. As for the study in general: Sources were T cells, B-cell-depleted T cells, or PBMCs; the material itself was cDNA or gDNA.

Profiling relied on immunoSEQ multiplex PCR, and the TCRdb table lists in-frame clones only, not all of them. The sample has a few hundred thousand clones, roughly 85% seen once; the top ten hold 3.5% to 5.5%. The V gene end was trimmed by 4 bases and the J gene end by 3 bases; junction bases not matched to a gene: 3. Germline V gives CDR1 SGHTA, CDR2 FQGNSA. The CDR3 is 16 residues long. This clone was counted once. The TCR originated in a man between 60 and 75 years old who had recovered from COVID-19. The specimen sequenced was peripheral blood. The chain is built from TRBV7-2 and TRBJ2-5, with TRBD2 matching over 15 bases. Here the CDR3 DNA reads TGTGCCAGCAGCTCTGGACTAGCGGGGGGGGAAGAGACCCAGTACTTC. It yields the protein CASSSGLAGGEETQYF. Looking up the rest from reference TRBV7-2 and TRBJ2-5 gives the full variable domain: GAGVSQSPSNKVTEKGKDVELRCDPISGHTALYWYRQSLGQGLEFLIYFQGNSAPDKSGLPSDRFSAERTGGSVSTLTIQRTQQEDSAVYLCASSSGLAGGEETQYFGPGTRLLVL.